The TCR beta chain described here comes from a study of cytomegalovirus exposure and HLA in healthy donors. Study-wide points: Cytomegalovirus status, reportedly, was diagnosed with high specificity and sensitivity by the classifier. CMV serostatus was the sole immune exposure information available.

V gave up 3 bases and J gave up 2 bases; unmatched junction bases: 14. Germline V CDR1 and CDR2: MDHEN, SYDVKM. The CDR3 spans 18 residues. The PCR was carried out with 60 Vbeta primers and 13 Jbeta primers. Authors' processing steps: It was a later analysis that counted roughly 79 million unique TCR beta chains, of which about 10 million were shared. The protocol was immunoSEQ multiplex PCR, while the TCRdb copy is restricted to in-frame clones and leaves out a portion. The V and J calls and clone size are taken from that table; D and trimming were inferred from the DNA. The repertoire holds approximately 150,000 clones, with about 70% as singletons. Comments on this clone: Antigen specificity is unknown.

The donors, nominally healthy at sampling, likely had unrecorded immune exposures. The source is a man aged 55 to 70 in good health and CMV-seronegative. This chain connects TRBV28 to TRBJ1-1; TRBD1 matches at 8 bases. The sample comprised PBMCs. Here the CDR3 DNA reads TGTGCCAGCAGTTTTTTAAGCGGGGCGGACAGGGCCAACACTGAAGCTTTCTTT. It is translated as CASSFLSGADRANTEAFF.